The clone carrying this T cell receptor (beta chain) was picked up many times. The data are from a study of early T cells in non-severe SARS-CoV-2 infection. Individual cDNA molecules received unique molecular identifiers. TCRdb used MiXCR to reprocess the 5' RACE reads, holding one entry per CDR3 protein. The table lists 66,000 or so distinct CDR3 sequences, roughly an eighth of them singletons, with about 8.3% in the top ten. The receptor was derived from an adult who was a healthcare worker with PCR-confirmed SARS-CoV-2 infection or an uninfected control (not recorded which). Sequenced: whole blood.

CDR3 in DNA: TGTGCCACCTCCGGGACTAGCGGTTCCAATGAGCAGTTCTTC. This gives the protein CATSGTSGSNEQFF. The chain has TRBV10-3 and TRBJ2-1; 11 bases line up with TRBD2. V was pared by 10 bases and J by 6 bases, with 8 bases of the junction left unmatched. This CDR3 is 14 amino acids long. CDR1 is ENHRY, CDR2 SYGVKD, per germline.